A selection of T cell receptor beta chains follows, all from one sample in a study of blood T cell repertoires in COVID-19. Sequenced by immunoSEQ multiplex PCR; TCRdb stores in-frame clones only, minus some. The table has under 100,000 clones, about nine tenths seen once. The sequencing input was peripheral blood. These receptors came from a man between 50 and 59 years old with acute or convalescent COVID-19. Both conserved end residues are part of each CDR3. Each record gives: V gene, D gene, clone size, J gene, CDR3 protein, CDR3 DNA. The D gene is left open where the match is weak. Size values are once, few and many counts, or a class for expanded clones, and some rows have none.

TRBV19	TRBD1	.	TRBJ1-5	CASSMQGVHQPQHF	TGTGCCAGTAGTATGCAGGGGGTTCATCAGCCCCAGCATTTT
TRBV27	TRBD1	once	TRBJ2-2	CASSQPKGTGMTGELFF	TGTGCCAGCAGTCAACCGAAGGGGACAGGGATGACCGGGGAGCTGTTTTTT
TRBV4-2	TRBD1	.	TRBJ1-5	CASSPWTGGTLNQPQHF	TGTGCCAGCAGTCCTTGGACAGGGGGCACGCTTAATCAGCCCCAGCATTTT
TRBV28	.	.	TRBJ2-1	CASSPAGPEEQFF	TGTGCCAGCAGCCCCGCGGGGCCGGAGGAGCAGTTCTTC
TRBV19	TRBD2	.	TRBJ2-7	CASRLRTSGSYEQYF	TGTGCCAGTAGATTAAGGACTAGCGGCTCCTACGAGCAGTACTTC
TRBV18	.	.	TRBJ1-6	CASSSGTGDSPLHF	TGTGCCAGCTCTTCCGGGACGGGGGATTCACCCCTCCACTTT
TRBV24-1	TRBD2	.	TRBJ2-2	CATSAGGDRRGELFF	TGTGCCACCAGTGCCGGGGGGGACCGGAGAGGGGAGCTGTTTTTT
TRBV27	.	.	TRBJ1-2	CASSLLAGAVPYGYTF	TGTGCCAGCAGTTTATTGGCAGGGGCCGTTCCATATGGCTACACCTTC
TRBV24-1	.	.	TRBJ2-2	CATSDPSTGFRGELFF	TGTGCCACCAGTGACCCTAGTACAGGGTTCCGGGGGGAGCTGTTTTTT
TRBV6-1	TRBD2	.	TRBJ2-7	CASSGGLAGYSYEQYF	TGTGCCAGCAGTGGGGGACTAGCGGGATACTCCTACGAGCAGTACTTC
TRBV14	.	.	TRBJ1-6	CASSQRGSLGNSPLHF	TGTGCCAGCAGCCAACGCGGGTCTCTGGGGAATTCACCCCTCCACTTT
TRBV18	TRBD1	.	TRBJ1-1	CASSPATGSNTEAFF	TGTGCCAGCTCACCGGCGACAGGGTCTAACACTGAAGCTTTCTTT
TRBV5-1	.	.	TRBJ1-3	CASSLATGSAGNTIYF	TGCGCCAGCAGCTTGGCCACAGGTTCGGCGGGAAACACCATATATTTT
TRBV29-1	TRBD1	.	TRBJ2-7	CSVETGVDEQYF	TGCAGCGTGGAAACAGGGGTCGACGAGCAGTACTTC
TRBV6-5	.	.	TRBJ1-3	CASSSDGNSGNTIYF	TGTGCCAGCAGTTCGGACGGGAACTCTGGAAACACCATATATTTT
TRBV19	.	.	TRBJ1-5	CASTPGFNQPQHF	TGTGCCAGTACCCCAGGGTTCAATCAGCCCCAGCATTTT
TRBV7-8	TRBD2	.	TRBJ2-1	CASSPRRLAGSNNEQFF	TGTGCCAGCAGCCCTCGCCGACTAGCGGGAAGTAACAATGAGCAGTTCTTC
TRBV11-2	.	.	TRBJ2-3	CASSFAGLTTDTQYF	TGTGCCAGCAGCTTTGCGGGACTCACCACAGATACGCAGTATTTT
TRBV6-6	.	.	TRBJ2-2	CASKQNTGELFF	TGTGCCAGCAAACAGAACACCGGGGAGCTGTTTTTT
TRBV24-1	TRBD1	.	TRBJ2-7	CATSDWTGGRYEQYF	TGTGCCACCAGTGATTGGACAGGGGGACGGTACGAGCAGTACTTC
TRBV4-1	.	.	TRBJ2-2	CASSQDLGRDGSNLNTGELFF	TGCGCCAGCAGCCAAGATCTTGGGCGGGACGGGAGTAACTTGAACACCGGGGAGCTGTTTTTT
TRBV30	.	.	TRBJ1-1	CAWTSTLGFTEAFF	TGTGCCTGGACTAGCACCTTGGGTTTCACTGAAGCTTTCTTT
TRBV12-3/TRBV12-4	.	.	TRBJ1-1	CASSQGVNTEAFF	TGTGCCAGCAGTCAAGGGGTGAACACTGAAGCTTTCTTT
TRBV11-2	TRBD1	.	TRBJ2-1	CASSPLGTGGIEEQFF	TGTGCCAGCAGTCCACTAGGGACAGGGGGGATTGAGGAGCAGTTCTTC
TRBV7-2	TRBD1	.	TRBJ2-7	CASTKPGQGFEQYF	TGTGCCAGCACCAAACCGGGACAGGGGTTCGAGCAGTACTTC
TRBV11-1	TRBD1	.	TRBJ1-2	CASSLEDRGYGYTF	TGTGCCAGCAGCTTAGAGGACAGGGGCTATGGCTACACCTTC
TRBV5-4	.	.	TRBJ1-6	CASSLEGDYNSPLHF	TGTGCCAGCAGCTTGGAGGGGGATTATAATTCACCCCTCCACTTT
TRBV9	TRBD1	.	TRBJ1-2	CASSVKWTGSPYGYTF	TGTGCCAGCAGCGTCAAGTGGACAGGATCCCCCTATGGCTACACCTTC
TRBV7-8	TRBD1	.	TRBJ1-2	CASSSGQWSDYGYTF	TGTGCCAGCAGCTCGGGACAGTGGAGTGACTATGGCTACACCTTC
TRBV19	TRBD1	.	TRBJ1-2	CASSPLTGYDGYTF	TGTGCCAGTAGTCCCTTGACAGGGTACGATGGCTACACCTTC
TRBV19	TRBD1	.	TRBJ2-1	CASSIRTGNREQFF	TGTGCCAGTAGTATCCGGACAGGGAATCGTGAGCAGTTCTTC
TRBV19	.	.	TRBJ2-2	CASRPRRAGSLTGELFF	TGTGCCAGTAGACCTCGCCGAGCGGGTAGTTTGACCGGGGAGCTGTTTTTT
TRBV2	TRBD1	.	TRBJ2-6	CASRGQASGANVLTF	TGTGCCAGCCGGGGACAGGCCTCTGGGGCCAACGTCCTGACTTTC
TRBV19	.	.	TRBJ2-7	CASSYRVKDEQYF	TGTGCCAGTAGTTACAGGGTGAAGGACGAGCAGTACTTC
TRBV5-1	TRBD1	.	TRBJ2-1	CASSLEGQGAAWFF	TGCGCCAGCAGCTTGGAGGGACAGGGGGCGGCATGGTTCTTC
TRBV10-3	TRBD2	.	TRBJ2-7	CAISERLAGEGYEQYF	TGTGCCATCAGTGAGAGGCTAGCGGGAGAAGGGTACGAGCAGTACTTC
TRBV7-2	.	.	TRBJ2-6	CASSLGSTGANVLTF	TGTGCCAGCAGCTTAGGGAGTACCGGGGCCAACGTCCTGACTTTC
TRBV5-8	TRBD1	.	TRBJ2-7	CASSARPGTGKYEQYF	TGTGCCAGCAGCGCCCGACCCGGGACAGGGAAGTACGAGCAGTACTTC
TRBV27	.	.	TRBJ2-7	CASSLTGLYEQYF	TGTGCCAGCAGTTTAACAGGGCTCTACGAGCAGTACTTC
TRBV7-2	.	.	TRBJ1-1	CASSLGRSPNTEAFF	TGTGCCAGCAGCTTAGGTCGGAGCCCGAACACTGAAGCTTTCTTT
TRBV10-2	TRBD2	.	TRBJ2-3	CASSPPPGLAGGHAPDTQYF	TGCGCCAGCAGTCCACCCCCGGGACTAGCGGGAGGGCACGCGCCAGATACGCAGTATTTT